Below are 18 T cell receptor beta chains sequenced from a single sample in a study of neoadjuvant anti-PD-1 for oral cavity cancer listed by TCRdb under 2021. The library was made by the immunoSEQ multiplex PCR assay. In its TCRdb copy, this immuneACCESS table keeps in-frame sequences only and misses some clones. Where compared with another copy, unresolved V genes explain less than half of these, and the others have no known cause. The sample profile shows around 24,000 clones; 26% of them were found once. Of the sample, approximately 16% is held by the ten largest clones. Reading the label with the study, this specimen's time point is: after neoadjuvant nivolumab, at surgical resection. Material: tumor tissue, obtained after nivolumab (anti-PD-1) treatment. These receptors were taken from a person between 35 and 79 years old with oral cavity squamous cell carcinoma.

In this sample, this clone turned up a few times. The chain uses TRBV19 and TRBJ1-2; D unclear. Deletions cut 5 bases from V and 8 bases from J, with 18 bases between. CDR3 length: 14 amino acids. Looked up from germline, CDR1 is LNHDA and CDR2 is SQIVND (reference sequence). CDR3 in DNA: TGTGCCAGTAGTCCCCCCGGACGGCTCGGAGGCTACACCTTC. Translated, it gives CASSPPGRLGGYTF.

This clone was seen a handful of times. The J gene is TRBJ1-3, the V gene TRBV9, with D uncertain. V dropped 3 bases and J dropped 0 bases, with 7 bases sitting between them. The CDR3 spans 14 residues. CDR1 SGDLS and CDR2 YYNGEE come from the germline V gene. The CDR3 coding sequence is TGTGCCAGCAGCGGGTTCAGCTCTGGAAACACCATATATTTT. Protein sequence: CASSGFSSGNTIYF.

Comment on this clone: The same CDR3 is also encoded by other DNA sequences in this sample. This sequence joins TRBV14 and TRBJ2-7; D gene uncertain. Germline-derived CDR1 and CDR2 are SGHDN and FVKESK. Trimming cost V 3 bases and J 2 bases, with 2 bases left between them. The CDR3 is made up of 11 amino acids. The CDR3 nucleotides are TGTGCCAGCAGCCAGGCCTACGAGCAGTACTTC. It codes for CASSQAYEQYF.

This clone occurred a few times. The chain's CDR3 is CASSFWDRGIEQYF. The CDR3 nucleotides read TGTGCCAGCAGTTTTTGGGACAGGGGCATCGAGCAGTACTTC. V gene TRBV28 combines with J gene TRBJ2-7; 10 bases are shared with TRBD1. CDR3 length: 14 residues. Germline V gene lookup returns CDR1 MDHEN and CDR2 SYDVKM. The V gene end was trimmed by 3 bases and the J gene end by 6 bases; junction bases not matched to a gene: 5.

J is TRBJ2-7 and V is TRBV25-1; possible D gene TRBD2, 6 bases. CDR3 size: 12 residues. Trimming removed 1 base from V and 7 bases from J, with 8 bases in between. The germline V gene encodes CDR1 MGHDK and CDR2 SYGVNS. The DNA of the CDR3 is TGTGCCAGCAGTGAATCGGGGGAAGAGCAGTACTTC. This codes for CASSESGEEQYF.

This clone was seen a few times. This chain links TRBV4-2 with TRBJ2-7; 7 bases agree with TRBD1. V was clipped by 4 bases and J by 1 base; unmatched bases: 4. There are 14 residues in the CDR3. Germline V gives CDR1 LGHNA, CDR2 YNFKEQ. In DNA form, the CDR3 reads TGTGCCAGCAGCCGAGACAGGGTATCCTACGAGCAGTACTTC. It is translated as CASSRDRVSYEQYF.

This clone has more than one count but fewer than ten. The chain recombines TRBV28 with TRBJ1-2, with D maybe TRBD1 (5 bases). V was shortened by 1 base and J by 9 bases, with 12 bases between the two germline ends. Germline V CDR1 and CDR2: MDHEN, SYDVKM. This CDR3 is built from 13 residues. The CDR3 reads CASSLFGGLSYTF. CDR3 bases: TGTGCCAGCAGTTTATTCGGGGGTTTAAGCTACACCTTC.

The V and J genes are TRBV7-9 and TRBJ2-5; D perhaps matches TRBD1 (6 bases). The V gene lost 5 bases and the J gene lost 9 bases, with 16 bases spanning the gap. The CDR3 spans 13 residues. Per the germline V gene, CDR1 is SEHNR and CDR2 is FQNEAQ (reference sequence). The DNA for the CDR3 is TGTGCCAGCAGCCTAGGGGGACGGGACCCCCAGTACTTC. It codes for CASSLGGRDPQYF.

By its share, this clone is medium-sized. V and J are TRBV7-8 and TRBJ2-7, with 8 bases lining up with TRBD2. The CDR3 has 16 amino acids. With 1 base clipped from V and 2 bases from J, the junction kept 7 bases outside the gene matches. Looked up from germline, CDR1 is SGHVS and CDR2 is FQNEAQ. The CDR3 nucleotides read TGTGCCAGCAGCTTAGTGGCTAGCGGGTTCACCTACGAGCAGTACTTC. Protein sequence: CASSLVASGFTYEQYF.

This clone was recorded a few times. The V gene is TRBV28, the J gene TRBJ2-1; the match to TRBD1 covers 8 bases. J was trimmed by 9 bases and V by 5 bases; bases with no gene match: 3. From germline, CDR1 is MDHEN and CDR2 SYDVKM. The CDR3 has 12 residues. CDR3 protein: CASSTGGLEQFF. CDR3 in DNA: TGTGCCAGCAGTACAGGGGGTCTTGAGCAGTTCTTC. The full variable domain, completed using reference TRBV28 and TRBJ2-1, is DVKVTQSSRYLVKRTGEKVFLECVQDMDHENMFWYRQDPGLGLRLIYFSYDVKMKEKGDIPEGYSVSREKKERFSLILESASTNQTSMYLCASSTGGLEQFFGPGTRLTVL.

This clone was observed a handful of times. The CDR3 sequence: CASSPRTSGNEQFF. The DNA for the CDR3 is TGTGCCAGCAGTCCCCGGACTAGCGGCAATGAGCAGTTCTTC. The genes are TRBV6-6 and TRBJ2-1, with 10 nucleotides matching TRBD2. CDR1 is MNHNY, CDR2 SVGAGI, per germline (reference sequence). V lost 5 bases, J lost 6 bases, and 4 bases stayed unmatched. This CDR3 comprises 14 residues.

The CDR3 protein is CARLPGQRFYGYTF. CDR3 nucleotide sequence: TGTGCCAGATTACCGGGACAGAGGTTCTATGGCTACACCTTC. The chain links TRBV27 to TRBJ1-2; 7 nucleotides agree with TRBD1. The CDR3 runs to 14 residues. The V gene's germline CDR1 is MNHEY and CDR2 SMNVEV (reference sequence). The V gene end was trimmed by 9 bases and the J gene end by 4 bases; junction bases not matched to a gene: 11.

The chain employs TRBV4-1 and TRBJ1-5; no clear D gene. The V gene's germline CDR1 is MGHRA and CDR2 YSYEKL. The CDR3 loop spans 14 amino acids. V shed 0 bases and J shed 4 bases, with 7 bases lying between them. The CDR3: CASSQDSPNQPQHF. CDR3 DNA: TGCGCCAGCAGCCAAGATTCCCCAAATCAGCCCCAGCATTTT.

This clone showed up just a few times. The CDR3 nucleotides are TGTGCCAGCAAGCCGACAGGGGTTAAACAGCCCCAGCATTTT. Encoded protein: CASKPTGVKQPQHF. The gene calls are TRBV6-5 and TRBJ1-5; 8 bases are shared with TRBD1. CDR3 length: 14 residues. Trimming removed 7 bases from V and 7 bases from J; junction bases left unmatched: 9. CDR1 and CDR2 from the germline V gene are MNHEY and SVGAGI.

The sample holds many counts of this clone. V and J are TRBV15 and TRBJ1-1; no definite D call. The CDR3 runs 13 residues. The V end was cut by 5 bases, the J end by 8 bases, with 15 bases between. The V gene's germline CDR1 is LNHNV and CDR2 YYDKDF (reference sequence). As DNA, the CDR3 is TGTGCCACCAGCCAGCGAGGGAGGCCGGAAGCTTTCTTT. It translates to CATSQRGRPEAFF.

The chain uses TRBV11-2 and TRBJ2-7; 10 bases match TRBD1. The CDR3 contains 15 residues. Germline lookup yields CDR1 SGHAT and CDR2 FQNNGV. V was pared by 5 bases and J by 1 base, with 5 bases of the junction left unmatched. This chain's CDR3 is CASSRPGQGSYEQYF. CDR3 bases: TGTGCCAGCAGCCGACCGGGACAGGGGTCCTACGAGCAGTACTTC.

V gene TRBV28 combines with J gene TRBJ2-1, with D possibly TRBD2 on 5 matching bases. Germline values: CDR1 MDHEN, CDR2 SYDVKM. CDR3 length: 14 residues. Trimming took off 6 bases at V and 10 bases at J, with 19 bases between the two ends. The CDR3 bases are TGTGCCAGCAGCTCCCCCGGACTCGCCGCCGAGCAGTTCTTC. Amino acid sequence: CASSSPGLAAEQFF. The whole variable domain, filled in from reference TRBV28 and TRBJ2-1, reads DVKVTQSSRYLVKRTGEKVFLECVQDMDHENMFWYRQDPGLGLRLIYFSYDVKMKEKGDIPEGYSVSREKKERFSLILESASTNQTSMYLCASSSPGLAAEQFFGPGTRLTVL.

The rearrangement joins TRBV6-5 to TRBJ2-7; D is perhaps TRBD2 (5 bases). The germline gives CDR1 MNHEY, CDR2 SVGAGI. The CDR3 length is 15 residues. V lost 5 bases and J 5 bases, leaving 19 bases between the germline ends. The CDR3 is CASSPHEGRHDEQYF. As DNA, the CDR3 is TGTGCCAGCAGTCCCCACGAGGGTCGACATGACGAGCAGTACTTC.